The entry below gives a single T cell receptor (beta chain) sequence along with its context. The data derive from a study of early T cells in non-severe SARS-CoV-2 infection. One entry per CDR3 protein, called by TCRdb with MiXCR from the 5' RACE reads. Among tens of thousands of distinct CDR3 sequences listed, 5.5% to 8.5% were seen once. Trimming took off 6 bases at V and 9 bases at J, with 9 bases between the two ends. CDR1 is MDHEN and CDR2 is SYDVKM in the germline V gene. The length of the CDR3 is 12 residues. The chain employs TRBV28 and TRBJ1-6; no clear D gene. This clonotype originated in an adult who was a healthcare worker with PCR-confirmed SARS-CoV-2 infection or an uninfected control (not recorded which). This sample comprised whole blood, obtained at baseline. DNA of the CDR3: TGTGCCAGCAGAGTAAATGGTTCACCCCTCCACTTT. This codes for CASRVNGSPLHF.